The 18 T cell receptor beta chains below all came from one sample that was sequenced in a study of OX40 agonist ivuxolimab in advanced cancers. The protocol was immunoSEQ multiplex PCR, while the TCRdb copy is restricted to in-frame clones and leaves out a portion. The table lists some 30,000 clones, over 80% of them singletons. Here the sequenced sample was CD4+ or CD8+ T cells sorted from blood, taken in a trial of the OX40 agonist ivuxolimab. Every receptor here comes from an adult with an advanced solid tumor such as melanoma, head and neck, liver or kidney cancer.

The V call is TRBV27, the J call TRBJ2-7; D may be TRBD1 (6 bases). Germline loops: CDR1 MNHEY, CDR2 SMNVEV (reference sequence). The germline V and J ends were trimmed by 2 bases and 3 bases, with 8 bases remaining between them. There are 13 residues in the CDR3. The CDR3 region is CASSLTQGYEQYF. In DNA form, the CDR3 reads TGTGCCAGCAGTTTAACACAGGGCTACGAGCAGTACTTC.

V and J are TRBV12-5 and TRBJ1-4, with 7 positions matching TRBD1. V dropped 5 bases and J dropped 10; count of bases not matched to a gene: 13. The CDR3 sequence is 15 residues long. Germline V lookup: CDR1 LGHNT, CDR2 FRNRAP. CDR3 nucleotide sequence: TGTGCTAGTGGTCCTACTACAGGGGTTTGGGGAAAACTGTTTTTT. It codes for CASGPTTGVWGKLFF.

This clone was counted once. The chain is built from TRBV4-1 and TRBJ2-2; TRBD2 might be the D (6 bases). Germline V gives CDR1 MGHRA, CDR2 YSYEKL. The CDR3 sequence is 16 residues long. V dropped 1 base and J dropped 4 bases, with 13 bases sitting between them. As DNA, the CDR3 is TGCGCCAGCAGCCAAGTCATCATGGGGGGCACCGGGGAGCTGTTTTTT. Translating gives CASSQVIMGGTGELFF.

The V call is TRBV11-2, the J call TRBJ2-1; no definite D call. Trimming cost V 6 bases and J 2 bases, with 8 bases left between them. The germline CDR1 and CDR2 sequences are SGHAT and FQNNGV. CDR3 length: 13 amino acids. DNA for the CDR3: TGTGCCAGCAGTTCAGTCCCCTACAATGAGCAGTTCTTC. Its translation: CASSSVPYNEQFF. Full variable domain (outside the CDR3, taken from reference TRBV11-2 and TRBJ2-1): EAGVAQSPRYKIIEKRQSVAFWCNPISGHATLYWYQQILGQGPKLLIQFQNNGVVDDSQLPKDRFSAERLKGVDSTLKIQPAKLEDSAVYLCASSSVPYNEQFFGPGTRLTVL.

The CDR3 region has the DNA TGCGCCAGCAGCTTGGAACAGGGGGCGCGAATTAACTATGGCTACACCTTC. This translates into CASSLEQGARINYGYTF. The chain recombines TRBV5-1 with TRBJ1-2; TRBD1 agrees at 9 bases. CDR1 is SGHRS and CDR2 is YFSETQ in the germline V gene. Trimming removed 0 bases from V and 1 base from J; junction bases left unmatched: 7. The CDR3 consists of 17 residues.

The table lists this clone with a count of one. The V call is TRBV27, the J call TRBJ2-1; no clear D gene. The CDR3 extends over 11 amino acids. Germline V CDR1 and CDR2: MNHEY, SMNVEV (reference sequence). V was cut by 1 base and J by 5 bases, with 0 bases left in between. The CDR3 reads CASSLYNEQFF. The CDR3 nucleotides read TGTGCCAGCAGTTTATACAATGAGCAGTTCTTC.

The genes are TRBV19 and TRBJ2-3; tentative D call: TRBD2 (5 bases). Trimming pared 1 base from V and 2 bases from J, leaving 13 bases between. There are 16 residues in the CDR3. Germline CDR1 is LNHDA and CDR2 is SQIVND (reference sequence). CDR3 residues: CASSIGGRIYTDTQYF. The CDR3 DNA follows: TGTGCCAGTAGTATAGGAGGGAGAATCTACACAGATACGCAGTATTTT.

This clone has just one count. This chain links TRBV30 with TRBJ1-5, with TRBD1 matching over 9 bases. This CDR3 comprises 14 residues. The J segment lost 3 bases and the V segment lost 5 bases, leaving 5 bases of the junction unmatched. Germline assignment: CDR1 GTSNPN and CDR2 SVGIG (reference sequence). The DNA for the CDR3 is TGTGCCTGGGGACAGGGGCTAAACAATCAGCCCCAGCATTTT. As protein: CAWGQGLNNQPQHF. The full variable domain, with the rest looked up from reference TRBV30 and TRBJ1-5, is SQTIHQWPATLVQPVGSPLSLECTVEGTSNPNLYWYRQAAGRGLQLLFYSVGIGQISSEVPQNLSASRPQDRQFILSSKKLLLSDSGFYLCAWGQGLNNQPQHFGDGTRLSIL.

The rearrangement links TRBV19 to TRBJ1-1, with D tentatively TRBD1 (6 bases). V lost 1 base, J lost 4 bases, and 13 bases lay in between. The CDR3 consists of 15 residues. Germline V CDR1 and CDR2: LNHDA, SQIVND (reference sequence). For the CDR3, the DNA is TGTGCCAGTAGTATAGTTGGGGGGCCTGGCACTGAAGCTTTCTTT. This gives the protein CASSIVGGPGTEAFF.

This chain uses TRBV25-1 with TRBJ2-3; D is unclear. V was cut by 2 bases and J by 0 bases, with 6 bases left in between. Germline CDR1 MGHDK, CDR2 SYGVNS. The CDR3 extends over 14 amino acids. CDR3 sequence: CASSERRSTDTQYF. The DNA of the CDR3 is TGTGCCAGCAGTGAACGGCGGAGCACAGATACGCAGTATTTT.

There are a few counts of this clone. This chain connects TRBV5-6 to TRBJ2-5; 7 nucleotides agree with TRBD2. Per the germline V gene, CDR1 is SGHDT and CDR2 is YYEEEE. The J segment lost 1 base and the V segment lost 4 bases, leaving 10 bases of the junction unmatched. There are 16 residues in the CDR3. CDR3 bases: TGTGCCAGCAGCATCTTAGGGCCTAGCGGCCAAGAGACCCAGTACTTC. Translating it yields CASSILGPSGQETQYF.

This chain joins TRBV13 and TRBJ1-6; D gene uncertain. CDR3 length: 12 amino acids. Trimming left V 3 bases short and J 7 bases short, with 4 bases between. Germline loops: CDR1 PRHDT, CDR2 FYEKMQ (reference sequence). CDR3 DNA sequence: TGTGCCAGCAGCTTGGTCAATTCACCCCTCCACTTT. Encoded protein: CASSLVNSPLHF.

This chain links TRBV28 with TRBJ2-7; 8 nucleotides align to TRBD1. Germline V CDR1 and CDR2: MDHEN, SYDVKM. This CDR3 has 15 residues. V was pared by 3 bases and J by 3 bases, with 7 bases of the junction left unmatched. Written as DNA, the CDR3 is TGTGCCAGCAGTTTCGGACAGGGTCCGTTCTACGAGCAGTACTTC. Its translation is CASSFGQGPFYEQYF.

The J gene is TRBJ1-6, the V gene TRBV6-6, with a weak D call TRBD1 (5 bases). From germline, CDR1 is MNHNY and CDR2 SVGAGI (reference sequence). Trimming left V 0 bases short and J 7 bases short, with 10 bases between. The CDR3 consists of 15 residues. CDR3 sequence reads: CASSYSGTLNSPLHF. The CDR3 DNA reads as TGTGCCAGCAGTTACTCTGGGACCCTAAATTCACCCCTCCACTTT.

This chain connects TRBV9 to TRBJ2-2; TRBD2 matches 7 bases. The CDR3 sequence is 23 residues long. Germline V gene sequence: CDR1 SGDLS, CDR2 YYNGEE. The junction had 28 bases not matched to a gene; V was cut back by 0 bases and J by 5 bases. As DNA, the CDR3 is TGTGCCAGCAGCGTAGCAAATCCCCACGCGGGGGTCGGGAGAACGAAGAATACCGGGGAGCTGTTTTTT. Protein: CASSVANPHAGVGRTKNTGELFF.

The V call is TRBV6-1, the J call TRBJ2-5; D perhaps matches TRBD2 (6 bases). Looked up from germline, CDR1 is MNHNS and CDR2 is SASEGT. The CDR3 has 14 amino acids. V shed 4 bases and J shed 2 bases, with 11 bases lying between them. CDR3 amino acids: CASSGLGGQETQYF. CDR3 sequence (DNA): TGTGCCAGCAGTGGATTGGGGGGACAAGAGACCCAGTACTTC.

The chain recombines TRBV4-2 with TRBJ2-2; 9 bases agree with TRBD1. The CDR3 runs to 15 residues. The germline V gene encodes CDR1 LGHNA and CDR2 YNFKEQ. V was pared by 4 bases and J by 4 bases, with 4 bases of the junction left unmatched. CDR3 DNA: TGTGCCAGCAGCCTCGGGACAGGGACCACCGGGGAGCTGTTTTTT. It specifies CASSLGTGTTGELFF.

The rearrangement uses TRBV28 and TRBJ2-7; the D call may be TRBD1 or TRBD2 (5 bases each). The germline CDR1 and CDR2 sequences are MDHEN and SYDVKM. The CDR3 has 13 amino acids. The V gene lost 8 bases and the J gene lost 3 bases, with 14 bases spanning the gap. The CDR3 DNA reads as TGTGCCAGCTCCAGGGACCGCAGCTACGAGCAGTACTTC. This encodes CASSRDRSYEQYF.